This TCR beta chain is from a study of OX40 agonist ivuxolimab in advanced cancers. The repertoire was sequenced with immunoSEQ multiplex PCR; TCRdb's copy has only in-frame clones and lacks some. The table shows tens of thousands of clones, with about 86% occurring only once. V gave up 4 bases and J gave up 2 bases, with 12 bases separating them. The CDR3 contains 14 residues. The V gene's germline CDR1 is SGHKS and CDR2 YYEKEE (reference sequence). The chain links TRBV5-5 to TRBJ2-5; D remains unclear. The receptor was derived from an adult with an advanced solid tumor such as melanoma, head and neck, liver or kidney cancer. This material consisted of CD4+ or CD8+ T cells sorted from blood, taken in a trial of the OX40 agonist ivuxolimab. The CDR3 loop reads CASSRRGVQETQYF. CDR3 bases: TGTGCCAGCAGCCGCCGTGGGGTACAAGAGACCCAGTACTTC. Supplemented by reference TRBV5-5 and TRBJ2-5, the full variable domain reads DAGVTQSPTHLIKTRGQQVTLRCSPISGHKSVSWYQQVLGQGPQFIFQYYEKEERGRGNFPDRFSARQFPNYSSELNVNALLLGDSALYLCASSRRGVQETQYFGPGTRLLVL.